Listed here is a single T cell receptor beta chain. It lacks a known antigen. The sample holds no much larger clone one base away, and base qualities are not on file. Repertoires were sampled repeatedly over the course of chemoradiotherapy, so clonal expansion could be followed in the tumor microenvironment. This sample stems from a study of chemoradiotherapy in HPV16-positive cancers (dated by TCRdb to 2021 to 2024). A note on the overall study: Using functional T-cell assays on cells from two HPV16-positive patients, the researchers defined candidate HPV-specific T-cell clones and common TCR motifs. The candidate HPV-specific TCRs and motifs were subsequently tracked in TCR repertoires obtained from approximately 91 patients with HPV-related cancers. The study asked whether T-cell immunity against the HPV oncoproteins E6 and E7 changes during chemoradiotherapy and whether it affects survival. Study-wide findings and limitations: Only two HPV16-positive patients were used to derive the functional definition of HPV-specific T cells, and the survival association was reported for HPV16-positive patients. Expansion of candidate HPV-specific clones and E7-related TCR motifs was observed in the tumor microenvironment during treatment, whereas no such expansion was observed for non-HPV-specific T cells. In HPV16-positive patients, expansion of HPV-responsive T cells during chemoradiotherapy was associated with improved recurrence-free survival.

Libraries were prepared through the immunoSEQ multiplex PCR assay. The table comes from immuneACCESS by way of TCRdb, which keeps in-frame sequences with V and J called. Part of the clones is missing from these tables; in studies checked, under half for an unresolved V gene and the rest for unknown reasons. The sample yields 40,000 to 60,000 clones; 90% were counted once. The ten biggest clones cover under 3.5% of the sample. Trimming at the junction amounts to 0 bases on V and 8 bases on J, and the germline ends lie 11 bases apart. Inclusive of the bounding cysteine and phenylalanine, the CDR3 is 14 residues long. Just the 42-base CDR3 DNA is kept, in frame starting at base 1. The CDR1 and CDR2 encoded by the germline V gene are LGHNA and YNFKEQ.

Recombination joined TRBV4-2 with TRBJ1-5; no confident D gene assignment can be made. The sample was blood, taken from a patient who underwent chemoradiotherapy. This TCR came from a human donor with HPV-associated anogenital cancer. DNA sequence: TGTGCCAGCAGCCAAGACCCCGGGCCGGAGCCCCAGCATTTT. It specifies CASSQDPGPEPQHF.